The 10 T cell receptor beta chains given below trace back to one sample, sequenced in a study of T cell repertoires in cytomegalovirus infection. TCRdb passed the reads through MiXCR, listing each CDR3 protein once. The data contain 250,000 to 400,000 distinct CDR3 sequences, around 25% of them singletons. No antigens are known for them. The material sequenced was cultured PBMCs, taken from culture after CMV antigen stimulation. The origin of the receptors is a human donor in good health (CMV status not recorded). Some clones in this sample may be carry-over from other donors' samples.

The table lists this clonotype with a few counts. The chain is built from TRBV27 and TRBJ2-1, with 8 bases fitting TRBD2. CDR3 length: 15 residues. Germline V gives CDR1 MNHEY, CDR2 SMNVEV (reference sequence). J was trimmed by 0 bases and V by 5 bases; bases with no gene match: 3. The CDR3 DNA is TGTGCCAGCAGTATGAGCGGGAGCTCCTACAATGAGCAGTTCTTC. The encoded protein is CASSMSGSSYNEQFF.

This chain connects TRBV28 to TRBJ1-1, with 8 bases aligning to TRBD1. The J segment lost 4 bases and the V segment lost 2 bases, leaving 12 bases of the junction unmatched. The CDR3 totals 17 residues. Per the germline V gene, CDR1 is MDHEN and CDR2 is SYDVKM. The CDR3 region has the DNA TGTGCCAGCAGTTTACTACAGGGGGTTGGGGCGACCACTGAAGCTTTCTTT. Translation: CASSLLQGVGATTEAFF. Drawing the rest from reference TRBV28 and TRBJ1-1, the complete variable domain is DVKVTQSSRYLVKRTGEKVFLECVQDMDHENMFWYRQDPGLGLRLIYFSYDVKMKEKGDIPEGYSVSREKKERFSLILESASTNQTSMYLCASSLLQGVGATTEAFFGQGTRLTVV.

This clonotype was found a few times. The genes are TRBV3-1 and TRBJ2-7; D perhaps matches TRBD2 (5 bases). Germline values: CDR1 LGHDT, CDR2 YNNKEL (reference sequence). The CDR3 is made up of 13 amino acids. With 1 base removed from V and 4 bases from J, the gap between germline ends came to 8 bases. DNA for the CDR3: TGTGCCAGCAGCCAAGTTGGCGGGTACGAGCAGTACTTC. This sequence encodes CASSQVGGYEQYF.

The chain links TRBV12-3 or TRBV12-4 to TRBJ2-7; TRBD2 matches 12 bases. The ends lost 5 bases at V and 7 bases at J; junction bases unmatched: 6. The CDR3 contains 14 residues. The CDR3 sequence is CASSQTSGSSEQYF. In DNA form, the CDR3 reads TGTGCCAGCAGTCAGACTAGCGGGAGCTCAGAGCAGTACTTC.

The chain employs TRBV7-6 and TRBJ2-3, with 8 bases identical to TRBD1. The CDR3 length is 15 residues. CDR1 SGHVS and CDR2 FNYEAQ come from the germline V gene. The J segment lost 4 bases and the V segment lost 5 bases, leaving 8 bases of the junction unmatched. CDR3 amino acids: CASSPRQGRSDTQYF. As DNA, the CDR3 is TGTGCCAGCAGCCCCCGACAGGGGAGGTCAGATACGCAGTATTTT.

The rearrangement joins TRBV12-3 or TRBV12-4 to TRBJ2-7, with 10 nucleotides matching TRBD1. This CDR3 region has 14 residues. Germline trimming cut 4 bases from V and 5 bases from J; bases unmatched to any gene: 5. The CDR3 sequence is CASSSRQGAHEQYF. In DNA form, the CDR3 reads TGTGCCAGCAGTTCTCGACAGGGGGCCCACGAGCAGTACTTC.

This clonotype was recorded once. CDR3 sequence: CAWSVRWGSPLHF. CDR3 nucleotide sequence: TGTGCCTGGAGTGTACGATGGGGTTCACCCCTCCACTTT. This chain connects TRBV30 to TRBJ1-6; D gene ambiguous. Germline V gene sequence: CDR1 GTSNPN, CDR2 SVGIG (reference sequence). This CDR3 has 13 residues. Trimming took 0 bases from V and 9 from J, leaving 9 bases between them.

The rearrangement uses TRBV29-1 and TRBJ2-7; D unresolved. The CDR3 length is 11 residues. The germline V and J ends were trimmed by 4 bases and 4 bases, with 8 bases remaining between them. Germline values: CDR1 SQVTM, CDR2 ANQGSEA. DNA for the CDR3: TGCAGCGTTGTGGCGGATTACGAGCAGTACGTC. Protein sequence: CSVVADYEQYV.

There are a few counts of this clonotype. CDR3 nucleotide sequence: TGTGCCAGCAGCTTATTAGGCAGGCAGGGGGCAATCCCGAGCATCTCGTTTGGCTACACCTTC. Residues: CASSLLGRQGAIPSISFGYTF. The gene calls are TRBV11-2 and TRBJ1-2; 8 bases are a match to TRBD1. This CDR3 has 21 amino acids. V trimming: 2 bases; J trimming: 7 bases; junction bases outside the gene matches: 27. CDR1 is SGHAT, CDR2 FQNNGV, per germline. Using reference TRBV11-2 and TRBJ1-2 for the parts outside the CDR3, the full variable domain is EAGVAQSPRYKIIEKRQSVAFWCNPISGHATLYWYQQILGQGPKLLIQFQNNGVVDDSQLPKDRFSAERLKGVDSTLKIQPAKLEDSAVYLCASSLLGRQGAIPSISFGYTFGSGTRLTVV.

The chain carries TRBV9 and TRBJ2-7, with a possible D match to TRBD2 (6 bases). Trimming took off 0 bases at V and 6 bases at J, with 16 bases between the two ends. In germline, CDR1 is SGDLS, CDR2 YYNGEE. This CDR3 region has 15 residues. Here the CDR3 reads CASSVGVAEGREQYF. The DNA of the CDR3 is TGTGCCAGCAGCGTAGGTGTCGCGGAGGGCCGCGAGCAGTACTTC.